This T cell receptor beta chain was identified during a study of blood T cell repertoires in COVID-19. V was pared by 4 bases and J by 2 bases, with 10 bases of the junction left unmatched. The germline CDR1 and CDR2 sequences are SGHRS and YFSETQ. There are 16 residues in the CDR3. Some clones are missing from TCRdb's copy, which holds only in-frame ones; the method was immunoSEQ multiplex PCR. The sample has 89,000 or so clones; 85% are singletons. Sequenced input: peripheral blood. The genes are TRBV5-1 and TRBJ2-7, with 9 positions matching TRBD2. The clonotype comes from a man older than 75 with acute or convalescent COVID-19. The CDR3 nucleotides are TGCGCCAGCAGCCGTGACTTGGGACTAGCCGCCTACGAGCAGTACTTC. It codes for CASSRDLGLAAYEQYF.